This T cell receptor (beta chain) originates from a study of CD8 T cells in Susac syndrome. The CD8+ and CD4+ T cells were negatively isolated, with the TEMRA cells enriched by FACS. Trimming took off 10 bases at V and 8 bases at J, with 11 bases between the two ends. The CDR3 spans 10 residues. Germline CDR1 and CDR2: LNHDA and SQIVND (reference sequence). With random hexamers, reverse transcription was performed on about 0.45 to 1 ug of RNA. TCRdb reanalysed the immunoSEQ multiplex PCR reads using MiXCR and keeps one entry per CDR3 protein. The sample carries about 200,000 distinct CDR3 sequences, 90% to 95% recorded once.

The sequenced sample consisted of CD8+ T cells from PBMCs. The TCR sequence derives from a human donor with multiple sclerosis. This chain joins TRBV19 and TRBJ1-1; tentative D call: TRBD1 (6 bases). The CDR3 region is CATRGGEAFF. The CDR3 DNA sequence: TGTGCCACCCGAGGGGGAGAAGCTTTCTTT. The variable domain in full, completed from reference TRBV19 and TRBJ1-1, reads DGGITQSPKYLFRKEGQNVTLSCEQNLNHDAMYWYRQDPGQGLRLIYYSQIVNDFQKGDIAEGYSVSREKKESFPLTVTSAQKNPTAFYLCATRGGEAFFGQGTRLTVV.